The source of this TCR beta chain is a study of regulatory T cells in long-lasting Graves disease. General study points: TCR diversity was lower in persistent Graves' patients (versus newly diagnosed ones).

Through Arm-PCR of CDR3 regions and iRepertoire HTBI primers, TCR beta libraries were built. In TCRdb, the multiplex PCR reads were re-called with MiXCR into one record per CDR3 protein. The data hold a few hundred thousand distinct CDR3 sequences, with around 16% observed a single time. This clonotype was observed many times. Its antigen is undetermined. As to time point: newly diagnosed GD, antithyroid drugs for less than 3 months. Making the TCR library involved RNA that had been extracted from PBMCs. The same specimen was also included in a second study, on T cells in Graves' hyperthyroidism and ophthalmopathy. That source reports: Those patients with uncontrolled infection, other autoimmune disease, pregnancy or lactation were excluded.

The starting material was peripheral blood mononuclear cells (PBMCs), obtained at new diagnosis, from a patient treated with antithyroid drugs. The sequence derives from a woman in her thirties or forties with Graves disease.

CDR3 sequence reads: CASSLPNSGTGYNEQFF. Here the CDR3 DNA reads TGTGCCAGCAGTTTACCTAACAGCGGGACGGGGTACAATGAGCAGTTCTTC. The gene calls are TRBV28 and TRBJ2-1, with 7 nucleotides matching TRBD2. CDR1 is MDHEN, CDR2 SYDVKM, per germline. J was trimmed by 4 bases and V by 2 bases; bases with no gene match: 11. The CDR3 is 17 amino acids.